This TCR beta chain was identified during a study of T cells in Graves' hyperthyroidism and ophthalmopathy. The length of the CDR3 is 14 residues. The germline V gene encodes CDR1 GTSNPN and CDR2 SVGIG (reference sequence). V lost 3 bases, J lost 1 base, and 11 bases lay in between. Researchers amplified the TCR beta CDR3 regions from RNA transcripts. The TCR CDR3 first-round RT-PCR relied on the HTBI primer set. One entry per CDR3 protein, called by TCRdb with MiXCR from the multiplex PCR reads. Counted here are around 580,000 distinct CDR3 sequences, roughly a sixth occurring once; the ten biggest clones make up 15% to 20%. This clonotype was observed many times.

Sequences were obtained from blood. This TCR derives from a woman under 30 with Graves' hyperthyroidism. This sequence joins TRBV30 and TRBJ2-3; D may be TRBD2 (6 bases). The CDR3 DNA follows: TGTGCCTGGAGCGGAGGGACTCGCACAGATACGCAGTATTTT. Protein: CAWSGGTRTDTQYF.